Below, 15 T cell receptor beta chains from the same sample are listed, as sequenced in a study of Ad26.COV2.S vaccination and SARS-CoV-2 variants. Measured with immunoSEQ multiplex PCR; TCRdb has only the in-frame clones, and not every one. The table shows 380,000 or so clones, with about nine tenths occurring only once. Treatment defined: 15 to 20 received Ad26.COV2.S at low or high dose, single or two shots; roughly five received placebo; per-sample allocation not given. At day 63 after the first vaccine or placebo injection, samples were drawn. Sequences were derived from peripheral blood, sampled in a trial of Ad26.COV2.S vaccine versus placebo. Receptors originate from a person between 18 and 59 years old who received the Ad26.COV2.S COVID-19 vaccine or a placebo.

The chain uses TRBV9 and TRBJ1-4; D is ambiguous. The ends were cut back, 0 bases at V and 6 bases at J, with 12 bases in the middle. The CDR3 extends over 15 amino acids. Germline V gene data show CDR1 as SGDLS and CDR2 as YYNGEE. In DNA, the CDR3 is TGTGCCAGCAGCGTAGCGGCAGGAGGAGATGAAAAACTGTTTTTT. Its translation is CASSVAAGGDEKLFF. Combining the CDR3 with reference TRBV9 and TRBJ1-4 gives the whole variable domain DSGVTQTPKHLITATGQRVTLRCSPRSGDLSVYWYQQSLDQGLQFLIQYYNGEERAKGNILERFSAQQFPDLHSELNLSSLELGDSALYFCASSVAAGGDEKLFFGSGTQLSVL.

This clone was seen a single time. V and J are TRBV11-3 and TRBJ2-7; D uncertain. Germline CDR1 reads SGHNT; CDR2 reads YENEEA. The CDR3 runs 13 residues. Between the trimmed V and J ends, which lost 0 bases and 0 bases, there was a span of 3 bases. The CDR3 reads CASSLDYSYEQYF. The CDR3 bases are TGTGCCAGCAGCTTAGACTACTCCTACGAGCAGTACTTC.

The gene calls are TRBV11-2 and TRBJ1-5; unclear D gene. Trimming removed 4 bases at V and 4 bases at J, with 5 bases between. The CDR3 covers 12 residues. Germline assignment: CDR1 SGHAT and CDR2 FQNNGV. The CDR3 loop is CASSSENQPQHF. In DNA, the CDR3 is TGTGCCAGCAGCTCAGAGAATCAGCCCCAGCATTTT.

The chain employs TRBV11-3 and TRBJ2-2, with D tentatively TRBD1 or TRBD2 (5 bases each). The CDR3 is 16 amino acids. Germline CDR1 SGHNT, CDR2 YENEEA. V was trimmed by 5 bases and J by 1 base, leaving 14 bases between them. In DNA form, the CDR3 reads TGTGCCAGCAGCGTGGGAGACAGACTGAACACCGGGGAGCTGTTTTTT. Translating gives CASSVGDRLNTGELFF.

This chain links TRBV5-1 with TRBJ1-1; maybe TRBD1 (6 bases). This CDR3 comprises 13 residues. The ends were cut back, 3 bases at V and 11 bases at J, with 17 bases in the middle. Germline CDR1 SGHRS, CDR2 YFSETQ. The DNA for the CDR3 is TGCGCCAGCAGCTCCGGGACAAGGGAGCTGGCTTTCTTT. Encoded protein: CASSSGTRELAFF. The full variable domain, with the rest looked up from reference TRBV5-1 and TRBJ1-1, is KAGVTQTPRYLIKTRGQQVTLSCSPISGHRSVSWYQQTPGQGLQFLFEYFSETQRNKGNFPGRFSGRQFSNSRSEMNVSTLELGDSALYLCASSSGTRELAFFGQGTRLTVV.

The genes are TRBV19 and TRBJ2-5; D not resolved. Germline V lookup: CDR1 LNHDA, CDR2 SQIVND (reference sequence). The CDR3 sequence is 13 residues long. Trimming stripped 6 bases from V and 9 bases from J, with 17 bases between. The CDR3 coding sequence is TGTGCCAGTAGCTCGGGCAGTCGGTTGGCCCAGTACTTC. Translating gives CASSSGSRLAQYF.

Comment on this clone: Other nucleotide sequences from this sample produce the same CDR3. The J gene is TRBJ1-2, the V gene TRBV28; no definite D call. The CDR3 is made up of 13 amino acids. Deletions cut 3 bases from V and 4 bases from J, with 9 bases between. Germline CDR1 and CDR2: MDHEN and SYDVKM. The CDR3 region has the DNA TGTGCCAGCAGTTTTAGGGCAGGCTATGGCTACACCTTC. Protein sequence: CASSFRAGYGYTF.

This clone has only one observation. J is TRBJ1-4 and V is TRBV28; 7 bases are shared with TRBD1. After removal of 5 bases from V and 3 bases from J, the junction contained 6 bases not matched to a gene. The CDR3 spans 15 residues. Germline V CDR1 and CDR2: MDHEN, SYDVKM. CDR3 region: CASSHPTGPNEKLFF. CDR3 DNA: TGTGCCAGCAGTCACCCGACAGGGCCTAATGAAAAACTGTTTTTT.

The chain couples TRBV4-3 to TRBJ2-7; 7 bases align to TRBD1. The CDR3 totals 17 residues. Germline V gene data show CDR1 as LGHNA and CDR2 as YSLEER. Germline trimming cut 5 bases from V and 2 bases from J; bases unmatched to any gene: 15. The chain's CDR3 is CASSSKIGTARPYEQYF. CDR3 coding DNA: TGCGCCAGCAGCTCCAAGATAGGGACAGCGAGACCCTACGAGCAGTACTTC.

The chain combines TRBV7-2 with TRBJ2-7; D possibly corresponds to TRBD2 (6 bases). CDR3 length equals 16 residues. Germline CDR1 SGHTA, CDR2 FQGNSA. V dropped 1 base and J dropped 0 bases, with 13 bases sitting between them. CDR3 nucleotide sequence: TGTGCCAGCAGCTTAGACTCTTCCGGGAGCTCCTACGAGCAGTACTTC. Protein: CASSLDSSGSSYEQYF.

The genes are TRBV18 and TRBJ1-1; D remains unclear. Germline CDR1 is KGHSH and CDR2 is LQKENI. The CDR3 contains 13 residues. V was pared by 4 bases and J by 2 bases, with 8 bases between. The DNA of the CDR3 is TGTGCCAGCTCACGTGACAAAAACACTGAAGCTTTCTTT. It yields the protein CASSRDKNTEAFF.

J is TRBJ2-5 and V is TRBV24-1, with 9 bases fitting TRBD1. Germline CDR1 reads KGHDR; CDR2 reads SFDVKD. This CDR3 has 17 amino acids. The V and J ends lost 2 bases and 2 bases, in that order; junction bases with no gene match: 8. In DNA, the CDR3 is TGTGCCACCAGTGATTCCGGGACAGGGAACGCGCAAGAGACCCAGTACTTC. Its protein is CATSDSGTGNAQETQYF.

The gene calls are TRBV27 and TRBJ2-1; D may be TRBD1 (6 bases). The CDR3 loop spans 13 amino acids. Germline CDR1 is MNHEY and CDR2 is SMNVEV (reference sequence). V lost 6 bases and J lost 7, with 13 bases in between. CDR3 bases: TGTGCCAGCAGCTTCGAAACAGGGAATGAGCAGTTCTTC. Translated: CASSFETGNEQFF.

The sample holds one count of this clone. The chain uses TRBV5-1 and TRBJ2-2, with a possible D match to TRBD2 (6 bases). CDR1 is SGHRS, CDR2 YFSETQ, per germline. The CDR3 loop spans 15 amino acids. Trimming cost V 4 bases and J 6 bases, with 16 bases left between them. CDR3 in amino acids: CASSREPGASGELFF. In DNA, the CDR3 is TGCGCCAGCAGCCGCGAACCGGGAGCCTCCGGGGAGCTGTTTTTT.

This clone has only one observation. V gene TRBV11-2 combines with J gene TRBJ1-1, with a tentative D call TRBD1 (5 bases). V shed 2 bases and J shed 5 bases, with 9 bases lying between them. Germline-derived CDR1 and CDR2 are SGHAT and FQNNGV. The CDR3 extends over 13 amino acids. The CDR3 DNA sequence: TGTGCCAGCAGCTTAAGGGGAAGAACTGAAGCTTTCTTT. Protein sequence: CASSLRGRTEAFF.